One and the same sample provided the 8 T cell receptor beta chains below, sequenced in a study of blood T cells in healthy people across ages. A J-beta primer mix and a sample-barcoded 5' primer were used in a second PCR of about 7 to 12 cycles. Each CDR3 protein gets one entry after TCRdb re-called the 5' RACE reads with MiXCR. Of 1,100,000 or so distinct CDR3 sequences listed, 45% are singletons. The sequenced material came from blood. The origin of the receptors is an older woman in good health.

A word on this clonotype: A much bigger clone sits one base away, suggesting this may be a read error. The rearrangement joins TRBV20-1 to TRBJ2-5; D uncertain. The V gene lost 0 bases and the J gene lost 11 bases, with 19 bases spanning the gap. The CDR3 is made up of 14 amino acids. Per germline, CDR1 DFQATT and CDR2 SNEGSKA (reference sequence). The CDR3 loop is CSARDSMGIYKQYF. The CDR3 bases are TGCAGTGCTAGAGATAGTATGGGAATTTACAAGCAGTACTTC.

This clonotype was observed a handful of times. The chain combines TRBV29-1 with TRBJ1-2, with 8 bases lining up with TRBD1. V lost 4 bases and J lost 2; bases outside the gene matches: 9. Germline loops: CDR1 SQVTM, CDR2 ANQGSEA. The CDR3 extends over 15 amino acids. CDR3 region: CSVVGDRSSNYGYTF. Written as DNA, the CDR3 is TGCAGCGTTGTGGGGGACAGGTCCTCGAACTATGGCTACACCTTC.

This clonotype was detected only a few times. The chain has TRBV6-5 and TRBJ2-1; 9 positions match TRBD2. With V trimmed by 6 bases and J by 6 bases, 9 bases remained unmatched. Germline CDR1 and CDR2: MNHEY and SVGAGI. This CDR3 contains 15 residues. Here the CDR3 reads CASRPRGGRGNEQFF. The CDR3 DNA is TGTGCCAGCAGACCGCGGGGCGGGAGGGGCAATGAGCAGTTCTTC.

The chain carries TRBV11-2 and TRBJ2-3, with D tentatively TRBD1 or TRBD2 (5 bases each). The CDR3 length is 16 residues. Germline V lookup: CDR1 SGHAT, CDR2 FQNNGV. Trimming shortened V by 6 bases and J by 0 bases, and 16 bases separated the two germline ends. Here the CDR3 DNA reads TGTGCCAGCAGACGTCCGGGACGCTCGAGCACAGATACGCAGTATTTT. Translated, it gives CASRRPGRSSTDTQYF.

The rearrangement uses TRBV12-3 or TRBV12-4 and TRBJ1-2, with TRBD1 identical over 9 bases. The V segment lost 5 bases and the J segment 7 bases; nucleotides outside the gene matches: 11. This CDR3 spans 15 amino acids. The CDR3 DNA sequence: TGTGCCAGCAGTGTCAATACAGGGGGCGAAACTGGCTACACCTTC. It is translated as CASSVNTGGETGYTF.

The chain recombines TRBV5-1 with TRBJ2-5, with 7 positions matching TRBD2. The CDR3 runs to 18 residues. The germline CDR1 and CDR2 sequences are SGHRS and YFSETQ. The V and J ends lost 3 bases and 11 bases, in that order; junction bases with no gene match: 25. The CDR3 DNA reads TGCGCCAGCAGCTCCTCGTGGAACATCGCAGGGAGGGTGGGTTGGCAGTACTTC. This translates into CASSSSWNIAGRVGWQYF.

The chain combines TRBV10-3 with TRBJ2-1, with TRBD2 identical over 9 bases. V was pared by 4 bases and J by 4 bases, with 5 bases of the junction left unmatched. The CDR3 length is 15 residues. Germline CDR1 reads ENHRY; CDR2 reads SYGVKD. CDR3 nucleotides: TGTGCCATCAGTGGGGAGCGGGAGGCTTACAATGAGCAGTTCTTC. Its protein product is CAISGEREAYNEQFF.

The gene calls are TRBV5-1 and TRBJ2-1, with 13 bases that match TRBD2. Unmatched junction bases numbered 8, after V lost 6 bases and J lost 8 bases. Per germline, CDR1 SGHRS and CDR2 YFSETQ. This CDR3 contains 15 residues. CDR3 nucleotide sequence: TGCGCCAGCACCGCCGGGACTAGCGGGACCCATGAGCAGTTCTTC. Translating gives CASTAGTSGTHEQFF.